The 21 T cell receptor beta chains in this list originate from one sample, sequenced in a study of blood T cell repertoires in COVID-19 (dated by TCRdb to about 2020). Receptor amplification or capture employed the immunoSEQ multiplex PCR assay. TCRdb re-hosts the immuneACCESS table, in-frame sequences only. Its copies lack some clones; in the studies checked, an unresolved V gene accounts for under half of them, and the cause for the rest is not known. The sample data list 350,000 or so clones, and about 91% of these were observed just once. Together, the top ten hold 1.5% to 2% of the sample. The material sequenced was peripheral blood. The receptors originated from a woman younger than 45 with COVID-19, enrolled during active disease.

This chain joins TRBV11-3 and TRBJ1-1; possible D gene TRBD1, 6 bases. Germline V gene sequence: CDR1 SGHNT, CDR2 YENEEA. This CDR3 has 15 residues. Trimming pared 1 base from V and 4 bases from J, leaving 13 bases between. The CDR3 bases are TGTGCCAGCAGCTTAGGGGCAGGGGAGGGCACTGAAGCTTTCTTT. This codes for CASSLGAGEGTEAFF.

The chain carries TRBV9 and TRBJ1-3, with 8 bases lining up with TRBD1. After removal of 0 bases from V and 8 bases from J, the junction contained 7 bases not matched to a gene. CDR1 and CDR2 (germline): SGDLS, YYNGEE. The CDR3 totals 15 residues. The CDR3 loop reads CASSVGPGTGYTIYF. The CDR3 coding sequence is TGTGCCAGCAGCGTAGGTCCCGGGACAGGCTACACCATATATTTT.

This chain uses TRBV5-1 with TRBJ2-1; 9 bases are shared with TRBD1. The CDR3 has 15 residues. V shed 4 bases, J shed 4 bases, and the junction held 6 bases outside the gene matches. Per germline, CDR1 SGHRS and CDR2 YFSETQ. CDR3 protein: CASSLRDRVYNEQFF. CDR3 nucleotide sequence: TGCGCCAGCAGCCTCCGGGACAGGGTTTACAATGAGCAGTTCTTC.

The chain links TRBV2 to TRBJ1-6; D is ambiguous. The CDR3 length is 13 residues. Germline V gene lookup returns CDR1 SNHLY and CDR2 FYNNEI. This CDR3 reads CVSSGAYNSPLHF. The CDR3 DNA sequence: TGTGTCTCATCGGGTGCTTATAATTCACCCCTCCACTTT. Variable domain in full (rest from reference TRBV2 and TRBJ1-6): EPEVTQTPSHQVTQMGQEVILRCVPISNHLYFYWYRQILGQKVEFLVSFYNNEISEKSEIFDDQFSVERPDGSNFTLKIRSTKLEDSAMYFCVSSGAYNSPLHFGNGTRLTVT.

J is TRBJ1-4 and V is TRBV7-2, with no clear D. Trimming stripped 3 bases from V and 5 bases from J, with 7 bases between. Per germline, CDR1 SGHTA and CDR2 FQGNSA. The CDR3 totals 13 residues. The CDR3 DNA is TGTGCCAGCAGCTTCGGGAGAAATGAAAAACTGTTTTTT. This gives the protein CASSFGRNEKLFF.

The genes are TRBV12-3 or TRBV12-4 and TRBJ1-1, with D uncertain. The CDR3 is 13 residues long. Trimming took 3 bases from V and 5 from J, leaving 10 bases between them. The chain's CDR3 is CASSFQRGTEAFF. As DNA, the CDR3 is TGTGCCAGCAGTTTCCAGAGAGGAACTGAAGCTTTCTTT.

J is TRBJ1-2 and V is TRBV6-5; D gene uncertain. The CDR3 length is 12 residues. Germline loops: CDR1 MNHEY, CDR2 SVGAGI. Trimming stripped 9 bases from V and 4 bases from J, with 12 bases between. CDR3 sequence (DNA): TGTGCCAGATTTAAACTAATCTATGGCTACACCTTC. Amino acid sequence: CARFKLIYGYTF.

Notes on this clone: The sample holds other DNA sequences that translate to the same CDR3. The gene calls are TRBV5-1 and TRBJ2-2; D is uncertain. V was pared by 2 bases and J by 6 bases, with 5 bases between. CDR3 length: 12 residues. Germline CDR1 is SGHRS and CDR2 is YFSETQ. CDR3 in amino acids: CASSFIAGELFF. CDR3 in DNA: TGCGCCAGCAGCTTTATCGCCGGGGAGCTGTTTTTT.

The chain links TRBV7-2 to TRBJ1-5, with a possible D match to TRBD1 (5 bases). V was clipped by 2 bases and J by 3 bases, with 11 bases between them. From germline, CDR1 is SGHTA and CDR2 FQGNSA. The CDR3 covers 15 residues. CDR3: CASSLSRQNNQPQHF. The DNA for the CDR3 is TGTGCCAGCAGCTTATCGAGACAGAACAATCAGCCCCAGCATTTT.

The chain uses TRBV5-1 and TRBJ2-5; 9 positions agree with TRBD2. Trimming cost V 2 bases and J 1 base; bases outside gene matches: 6. CDR1 and CDR2 (germline): SGHRS, YFSETQ. This CDR3 has 16 amino acids. CDR3 amino acids: CASSFSGTSIQETQYF. CDR3 DNA: TGCGCCAGCAGCTTTTCCGGGACTAGCATCCAAGAGACCCAGTACTTC.

The CDR3 nucleotides read TGCGCCAGCAGCCAAGTCCGAGCGGGCCTCTACAATGAGCAGTTCTTC. The encoded protein is CASSQVRAGLYNEQFF. The chain couples TRBV4-3 to TRBJ2-1; D perhaps matches TRBD2 (6 bases). CDR3 length: 16 residues. V shed 1 base and J shed 3 bases, with 13 bases lying between them. Germline V gene data show CDR1 as LGHNA and CDR2 as YSLEER.

V usage is TRBV6-5 and J usage is TRBJ2-7; D remains unclear. Germline lookup yields CDR1 MNHEY and CDR2 SVGAGI. V was clipped by 0 bases and J by 6 bases, with 18 bases between them. The CDR3 runs to 16 residues. The CDR3 is CASSYSPQSTASEQYF. The CDR3, as DNA: TGTGCCAGCAGTTACTCTCCACAGAGTACGGCCTCCGAGCAGTACTTC.

The chain combines TRBV30 with TRBJ1-6; possibly TRBD1 for D (5 bases). The V and J ends lost 2 bases and 6 bases respectively, with 11 bases between them. This CDR3 comprises 14 residues. From germline, CDR1 is GTSNPN and CDR2 SVGIG (reference sequence). The CDR3 DNA reads TGTGCCTGGAGTAAGGGGCTGGGTAATTCACCCCTCCACTTT. It translates to CAWSKGLGNSPLHF.

The rearrangement links TRBV4-3 to TRBJ2-6; D unresolved. The CDR3 loop spans 17 amino acids. Germline V gene data show CDR1 as LGHNA and CDR2 as YSLEER. Between the trimmed V and J ends, which lost 1 base and 3 bases, there was a span of 13 bases. The DNA of the CDR3 is TGCGCCAGCAGCCAAGTAATAAGCCGCCTTGGGGCCAACGTCCTGACTTTC. Its protein product is CASSQVISRLGANVLTF.

CDR3: CASSQASGRGGSQHF. DNA of the CDR3: TGCGCCAGCAGCCAAGCTTCCGGGAGGGGGGGGTCCCAGCATTTT. J is TRBJ1-5 and V is TRBV4-1, with D perhaps TRBD1 (6 bases). The V gene lost 1 base and the J gene lost 11 bases, with 18 bases spanning the gap. Germline V lookup: CDR1 MGHRA, CDR2 YSYEKL. This CDR3 comprises 15 residues.

The rearrangement uses TRBV6-5 and TRBJ2-5; 9 bases fit TRBD2. Germline V gives CDR1 MNHEY, CDR2 SVGAGI. The ends lost 6 bases at V and 1 base at J; junction bases unmatched: 6. This CDR3 region has 15 residues. The CDR3 DNA reads TGTGCCAGCAGAGACCTTAGCGGGAGCCAAGAGACCCAGTACTTC. Amino acids: CASRDLSGSQETQYF.

With regard to this clone: The identical CDR3 is also encoded by other nucleotide sequences in the sample. The chain employs TRBV7-2 and TRBJ2-2; D unresolved. The CDR3 runs 12 residues. Germline CDR1 reads SGHTA; CDR2 reads FQGNSA. Deletions cut 3 bases from V and 7 bases from J, with 6 bases between. CDR3 DNA sequence: TGTGCCAGCAGCTTTGGCAACGGGGAGCTGTTTTTT. Its translation is CASSFGNGELFF. The full variable domain, its missing parts supplied by reference TRBV7-2 and TRBJ2-2, is GAGVSQSPSNKVTEKGKDVELRCDPISGHTALYWYRQSLGQGLEFLIYFQGNSAPDKSGLPSDRFSAERTGGSVSTLTIQRTQQEDSAVYLCASSFGNGELFFGEGSRLTVL.

The chain carries TRBV5-5 and TRBJ1-1; the D gene is possibly TRBD1 (5 bases). Trimming took 1 base from V and 3 from J, leaving 13 bases between them. Germline CDR1 and CDR2: SGHKS and YYEKEE (reference sequence). The CDR3 spans 15 residues. CDR3 loop: CASSLRAVRDTEAFF. In nucleotides, the CDR3 is TGTGCCAGCAGCTTGCGTGCCGTCAGGGACACTGAAGCTTTCTTT.

This sequence joins TRBV6-5 and TRBJ1-1; tentatively, D is TRBD1 (6 bases). The germline gives CDR1 MNHEY, CDR2 SVGAGI. V was trimmed by 5 bases and J by 4 bases, leaving 17 bases between them. The CDR3 is 15 residues long. The CDR3 nucleotides are TGTGCCAGCAGTCGACCAGGGGTCGCGGGCACTGAAGCTTTCTTT. Translation: CASSRPGVAGTEAFF.

The V gene is TRBV30, the J gene TRBJ1-1, with 9 positions matching TRBD1. V shed 5 bases and J 4 bases; nucleotides not matched to a gene: 2. CDR3 length: 12 residues. Germline values: CDR1 GTSNPN, CDR2 SVGIG (reference sequence). CDR3 bases: TGTGCCTGGGGGACAGGGCGCACTGAAGCTTTCTTT. The encoded protein is CAWGTGRTEAFF.

This clone was observed once. This chain's CDR3 is CASSPLARTGRANVLTF. The CDR3 bases are TGTGCCAGCAGCCCACTAGCCCGGACAGGGAGGGCCAACGTCCTGACTTTC. The chain carries TRBV5-5 and TRBJ2-6; 8 nucleotides agree with TRBD1. Germline V CDR1 and CDR2: SGHKS, YYEKEE (reference sequence). CDR3 length: 17 residues. With V trimmed by 4 bases and J by 5 bases, 11 bases remained unmatched.